The clone carrying this T cell receptor beta chain was counted many times. This record comes from a study of regulatory T cells in long-lasting Graves disease. About the research overall: Those Graves' patients who were newly diagnosed had been on antithyroid drugs under 3 months.

Stated time point: newly diagnosed GD, antithyroid drugs for less than 3 months. Isolated PBMC RNA provided the starting material for the TCR library. Library construction for TCR beta used iRepertoire HTBI primers and Arm-PCR of CDR3 regions. TCRdb analysed the multiplex PCR reads with MiXCR anew, one entry per CDR3 protein. The sample contains 500,000 or so distinct CDR3 sequences, approximately 15% of which appear only once. V lost 9 bases, J lost 4 bases, and 3 bases stayed unmatched. Germline CDR1 SNHLY, CDR2 FYNNEI. The length of the CDR3 is 12 residues. These records were also assigned to another study, of T cells in Graves' hyperthyroidism and ophthalmopathy. That publication notes: Patients were excluded because of uncontrolled infection, other autoimmune disease, pregnancy or lactation. The primer set for the first-round RT-PCR of the TCR CDR3 was HTBI.

The rearrangement uses TRBV2 and TRBJ2-1, with 7 bases aligning to TRBD1. The sequencing used peripheral blood mononuclear cells (PBMCs), collected at new diagnosis, from a patient treated with antithyroid drugs. This TCR was recovered from a woman between 45 and 65 years old with Graves disease. CDR3 DNA sequence: TGTGCCAGTCGGGACAGATACAATGAGCAGTTCTTC. It specifies CASRDRYNEQFF. Full variable domain (remainder filled in from reference TRBV2 and TRBJ2-1): EPEVTQTPSHQVTQMGQEVILRCVPISNHLYFYWYRQILGQKVEFLVSFYNNEISEKSEIFDDQFSVERPDGSNFTLKIRSTKLEDSAMYFCASRDRYNEQFFGPGTRLTVL.